This TCR beta chain derives from a study of patients and donors after allogeneic stem cell transplantation. Deletions cut 1 base from V and 3 bases from J, with 6 bases between. Germline CDR1 LGHDT, CDR2 YNNKEL (reference sequence). The length of the CDR3 is 13 residues. A single record per CDR3 protein comes from TCRdb applying MiXCR to the RT-PCR reads. The sample holds roughly 190,000 distinct CDR3 sequences, more than 35% seen once. The receptor's source is a human donor who was either an allogeneic HSCT recipient or a stem cell or donor lymphocyte infusion donor (not recorded which). It is not recorded whose cells these are; they may come from a transplant donor. The sequenced sample consisted of blood, either unsorted or a sorted T cell fraction (not recorded which). The chain links TRBV3-1 to TRBJ1-1; no firm D call. The CDR3 reads CASSQVGDTEAFF. CDR3 sequence (DNA): TGTGCCAGCAGCCAAGTTGGGGACACTGAAGCTTTCTTT.